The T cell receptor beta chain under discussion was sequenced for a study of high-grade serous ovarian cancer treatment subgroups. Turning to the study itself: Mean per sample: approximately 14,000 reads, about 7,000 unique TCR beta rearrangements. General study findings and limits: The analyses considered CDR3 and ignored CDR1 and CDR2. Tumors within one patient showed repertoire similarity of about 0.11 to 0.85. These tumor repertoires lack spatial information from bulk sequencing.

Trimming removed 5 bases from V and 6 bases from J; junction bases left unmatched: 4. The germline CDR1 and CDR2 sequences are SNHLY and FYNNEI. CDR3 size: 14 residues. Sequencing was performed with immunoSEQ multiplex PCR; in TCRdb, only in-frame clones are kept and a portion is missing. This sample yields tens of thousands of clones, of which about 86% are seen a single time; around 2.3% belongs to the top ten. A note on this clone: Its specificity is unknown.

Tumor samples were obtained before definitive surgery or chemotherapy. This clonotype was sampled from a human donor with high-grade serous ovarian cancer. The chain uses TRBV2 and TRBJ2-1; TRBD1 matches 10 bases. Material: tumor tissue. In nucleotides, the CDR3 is TGTGCCAGCAGTAGGGACAGGGGACCCAATGAGCAGTTCTTC. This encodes CASSRDRGPNEQFF.